This record covers a single T cell receptor beta chain. The antigen remains undetermined. The data belong to a study of immune evolution from preneoplasia to lung adenocarcinoma. Regarding the study as a whole: From normal lung to invasive adenocarcinoma, top clone frequencies appeared to decrease. Clonality was highest in normal lung, lower in later-stage lesions apparently.

TCRdb keeps only in-frame clones here, not all; method: immunoSEQ multiplex PCR. The sample contains 9,500 to 10,000 clones, about four fifths of which appear only once. In germline, CDR1 is SGHTA, CDR2 FQGNSA. The CDR3 runs 15 residues. J gave up 4 bases and V 5 bases, and 8 bases lay outside the gene matches. Between the mid-2010s and the late 2010s, patients underwent resection in Japan or China. Macro-dissection enriched premalignant or tumor cells before nucleic acid extraction. The chain couples TRBV7-2 to TRBJ2-3; 8 bases fit TRBD1. The material sequenced was FFPE lung adenocarcinoma in situ tissue. This TCR was recovered from a person aged 80 or over with lung adenocarcinoma. CDR3 sequence reads: CASSHRTGKADTQYF. The CDR3 DNA sequence: TGTGCCAGCAGCCATCGGACAGGGAAAGCAGATACGCAGTATTTT.